This paragraph covers one T cell receptor (beta chain) sequence. The target antigen is unknown. The method was immunoSEQ multiplex PCR; TCRdb's version includes in-frame clones alone and lacks a portion of them. The sample includes 70,000 or so clones, around 82% seen only once; the top ten take approximately 0.39%. Trimming pared 0 bases from V and 3 bases from J, leaving 6 bases between. This CDR3 is 14 amino acids long. Germline V gene lookup returns CDR1 MNHEY and CDR2 SVGAGI. The sample belongs to a study of graft-versus-host responses after intestinal transplantation. Study overall: Each patient got anti-thymocyte globulin induction, then tacrolimus and steroids for roughly 3 years.

The chain joins TRBV6-5 to TRBJ2-1; D gene ambiguous. This clonotype originated in a human donor who was the organ donor for an intestinal transplant. The sequencing used unstimulated CD4+ T cells sorted from spleen or lymph node cells, collected before transplant. CDR3 in DNA: TGTGCCAGCAGTTACTCGACAAACTACAATGAGCAGTTCTTC. Encoded protein: CASSYSTNYNEQFF.